This TCR beta chain originates from a study of T cells in Graves' hyperthyroidism and ophthalmopathy. RNA transcripts yielded amplified TCR beta CDR3 regions. HTBI primers were employed in a first-round RT-PCR of the TCR CDR3. TCRdb fed the multiplex PCR reads into MiXCR, producing one record per CDR3 protein. The top ten clones hold about 43% of a sample with approximately 510,000 distinct CDR3 sequences, approximately 49% of them seen once. Points from the study as a whole: Most thyroid clonotypes that were expanded above 0.001 also turned up in blood. Ophthalmopathy was predicted by the model a median of about 6.7 months ahead of onset. Stable hyperthyroidism was told apart from ophthalmopathy by a model built on 13 V-J features.

To note about this clonotype: The target antigen is unknown.

Any patient presenting with uncontrolled infection, other autoimmune disease, pregnancy or lactation was left out. The sample taken for sequencing was peripheral blood or thyroid tissue (not recorded which). The origin of this receptor is an adult woman with Graves' disease, either hyperthyroidism or ophthalmopathy (not recorded which).

As DNA, the CDR3 is TGTGCCAGCAGCTTAGGCCCGGGACAGGGTACTATGGGCACTGAAGCTTTCTTT. This gives the protein CASSLGPGQGTMGTEAFF. The V call is TRBV7-8, the J call TRBJ1-1; 9 nucleotides agree with TRBD1. J was trimmed by 4 bases and V by 1 base; bases with no gene match: 13. This CDR3 is built from 18 residues. Per the germline V gene, CDR1 is SGHVS and CDR2 is FQNEAQ.